The clone carrying this T cell receptor beta chain was detected only a few times. Its specificity is not known. This sample was included in a study of T cells in Graves' hyperthyroidism and ophthalmopathy. Study-level background: Peripheral blood sampling occurred at initial diagnosis, before any treatment.

The germline gives CDR1 MDHEN, CDR2 SYDVKM. The CDR3 loop spans 13 amino acids. Trimming removed 3 bases at V and 6 bases at J, with 11 bases between. Exclusion of a patient resulted from uncontrolled infection, other autoimmune disease, pregnancy or lactation. Amplified TCR beta CDR3 regions derived from RNA transcripts. HTBI primers were used for first-round RT-PCR of the TCR CDR3. TCRdb processed the multiplex PCR reads anew with MiXCR; each CDR3 protein has one entry. The sample records hundreds of thousands of distinct CDR3 sequences, roughly a sixth being singletons. Study-level results: From stable hyperthyroidism, ophthalmopathy was separated by a 13 V-J model. Most thyroid-expanded clonotypes above 0.001 were also found in blood.

Sequenced sample: blood. The TCR was taken from a woman aged 40 to 55 with Graves' ophthalmopathy. V is TRBV28 and J is TRBJ1-1; D ambiguous. CDR3: CASSFWGTAEAFF. In nucleotides, the CDR3 is TGTGCCAGCAGTTTTTGGGGTACGGCTGAAGCTTTCTTT.